The clone carrying this TCR beta chain appeared a single time. Germline lookup yields CDR1 ENHRY and CDR2 SYGVKD. V was trimmed by 0 bases and J by 1 base, leaving 9 bases between them. The CDR3 totals 15 residues. This entry belongs to a study of blood T cells in healthy people across ages. The use of a sample-barcoded 5' primer and a J-beta primer mix characterized a second PCR of about 6 to 12 cycles. TCRdb re-called the 5' RACE reads through MiXCR, storing one row per CDR3 protein. The data contain 1.2 million to 1.5 million distinct CDR3 sequences, 59% of them singletons. The TCR was taken from a man between 18 and 35 years old in good health. Sequencing was carried out using blood. This sequence joins TRBV10-3 and TRBJ2-5; perhaps TRBD2 as D (5 bases). Here the CDR3 DNA reads TGTGCCATCAGTGAGTCGACCACTAGCCAAGAGACCCAGTACTTC. Translating gives CAISESTTSQETQYF.